A selection of T cell receptor beta chains follows, all from one sample in a study of vaccination and CD4 T cells after COVID-19. Via MiXCR, TCRdb re-called the PCR reads, giving one row per CDR3 protein. The data show under 7,000 distinct CDR3 sequences, 25% to 30% seen once. Antigens for these TCRs are unknown. The specimen was CD4+ T cells from blood, cultured in vitro. These receptors were taken from a human donor in good health. CDR3s leave out the opening cysteine and the closing phenylalanine or tryptophan. D genes are given only for firm matches. Where a row states a size, it is once, few, many or the class of an expanded clone; other rows omit it.

few TRBJ1-5 TRBV6-5 TRBD1 ASSWGLQGATHQPQH
NA TRBJ1-1 TRBV6-5 NA ASSYQPERGTEAF
NA TRBJ2-7 TRBV6-2/TRBV6-3 TRBD1 ASSAGTGFYEQY
few TRBJ1-1 TRBV6-1 NA ASTSRGTSAEAF
NA TRBJ2-7 TRBV7-9 NA AVGGSYEQY
few TRBJ1-6 TRBV6-1 NA ASSDPPLEYGNSPLH
NA TRBJ2-5 TRBV18 NA ASSPGRETQY
few TRBJ2-5 TRBV11-2 TRBD1 ASSRQIIPGQGTETQY
NA TRBJ2-1 TRBV18 NA ASSPQALVDNEQF
few TRBJ1-6 TRBV12-3/TRBV12-4 NA ASTARVNSPLH
few TRBJ1-6 TRBV30 NA AWSIPGTYSPLH
NA TRBJ1-1 TRBV9 NA ASSVARDTEAF
few TRBJ2-2 TRBV6-1 TRBD2 ASSENYRGGAAGELF
NA TRBJ2-1 TRBV6-1 TRBD2 ASSEISGGATDEQF
few TRBJ2-2 TRBV6-4 NA ASSEGALDTGELF
few TRBJ1-2 TRBV7-6 NA ASSPNAGQNYNYGYT
few TRBJ1-1 TRBV20-1 NA SSDAYGNTEAF
NA TRBJ1-1 TRBV6-1 TRBD1 ASIPTPGTGFDTEAF
NA TRBJ1-1 TRBV4-1 NA ASSFRTPRGNTEAF
NA TRBJ2-7 TRBV19 NA ASSIYYTYEQY
medium-sized TRBJ1-6 TRBV27 NA ASSPSDIGNSPLH
few TRBJ2-3 TRBV19 NA ASSITGVVDTQY
NA TRBJ1-2 TRBV6-1 NA ASSPGQSYGYT
NA TRBJ2-6 TRBV5-8 NA ASSLGRGANVLT
NA TRBJ1-4 TRBV25-1 NA ASSDGGLDEKLF
few TRBJ2-1 TRBV20-1 TRBD2 SARDRLAGYNEQF
large TRBJ1-2 TRBV6-1 NA ASSLGESTYGYT
NA TRBJ2-3 TRBV10-3 TRBD2 AISPPPLLAGGRTDTQY
few TRBJ2-7 TRBV6-5 NA ASSFRTSNSYEQY
NA TRBJ1-1 TRBV18 NA ASSQDTSTEAF
NA TRBJ2-1 TRBV11-2 NA ASSLDPGIAYNEQF
NA TRBJ2-3 TRBV6-1 NA ASREVPSRGDTQY
few TRBJ2-3 TRBV7-6 TRBD2 ASSLRPASGVTTDTQY
few TRBJ1-2 TRBV19 NA ASSPSVGDYGYT
few TRBJ2-3 TRBV6-1 NA ASSEVGAGSDTQY
NA TRBJ1-2 TRBV5-6 NA ASSPSTGSIYGYT
few TRBJ2-3 TRBV24-1 NA ATSEAGQNTDTQY
few TRBJ2-7 TRBV20-1 NA SATTGGPSYEQY
NA TRBJ1-1 TRBV29-1 NA SAGENTEAF
few TRBJ1-6 TRBV10-1 TRBD1 ASREGTGYSPLH
few TRBJ2-3 TRBV6-2/TRBV6-3 TRBD2 ASSYSTHGAGDTDTQY
few TRBJ1-1 TRBV19 NA ASRDGTEAF
few TRBJ1-5 TRBV12-3/TRBV12-4 NA ASSSGTPNQPQH
few TRBJ1-2 TRBV7-8 NA ASSLDGWGAAGYT
NA TRBJ1-2 TRBV9 TRBD1 ASSEGTDRYGYT
NA TRBJ2-1 TRBV7-9 NA ASSSRDNEQF
few TRBJ2-7 TRBV18 TRBD2 ASSPELAVSYEQY
few TRBJ2-3 TRBV6-4 TRBD2 ASSQTSGGTDTQY
NA TRBJ1-2 TRBV7-6 TRBD1 ASSLEPDRGLGYGYT
once TRBJ2-1 TRBV6-1 NA ACKTSRIKDEQF
medium-sized TRBJ1-5 TRBV19 NA ASSIWGYGLNQPQH
few TRBJ2-7 TRBV6-1 NA ASSDRGIGYEQY
NA TRBJ2-1 TRBV6-5 NA ASSWSTDSYNEQF
NA TRBJ1-1 TRBV20-1 TRBD1 SARSHPSGGTEAF
NA TRBJ1-6 TRBV7-8 NA ASSYGTAQFTPLH
NA TRBJ1-2 TRBV12-3/TRBV12-4 TRBD1 ASSPLTGGYGYT
few TRBJ2-3 TRBV6-4 TRBD2 ASSEAGGTDTQY
NA TRBJ1-1 TRBV20-1 NA SARGPNTEAF
NA TRBJ2-1 TRBV7-2 TRBD2 ASSVYSGGHNEQF
NA TRBJ2-2 TRBV6-1 TRBD1 ASSASQGAWELF